The 29 T cell receptor beta chains given below trace back to one sample, sequenced in a study of siplizumab effects on memory and regulatory T cells (dated by TCRdb to about 2019). Library construction relied on the immunoSEQ multiplex PCR assay. TCRdb mirrors the immuneACCESS table, restricted to in-frame sequences. Some clones are absent from its copies; in checked studies, under half trace to an unresolved V gene, and the reason for the others is unknown. This sample lists over 60,000 clones; under 95% were detected once. Jointly, the top ten make up around 29% of the sample. Sample: CD8+ T cells sorted from blood. The receptors originated from a human donor in good health.

Notes on this clone: A read error may account for a junction end that differs from germline. Other DNA sequences in the sample encode the same CDR3. The chain joins TRBV11-1 to TRBJ2-7; 8 bases are a match to TRBD2. The CDR3 runs to 14 residues. In germline, CDR1 is SGHAT, CDR2 FQDESV (reference sequence). CDR3 nucleotides: TGTGCCAGCAGCTTCGAGCGGGGGAATTACGAACAGTACTTC. This translates into CASSFERGNYEQYF.

This chain links TRBV30 with TRBJ1-1; the D is unclear. V was cut by 1 base and J by 5 bases, with 11 bases left in between. The CDR3 loop spans 13 amino acids. The germline V gene encodes CDR1 GTSNPN and CDR2 SVGIG (reference sequence). The CDR3 loop reads CAWSDGTRTEAFF. Written as DNA, the CDR3 is TGTGCCTGGAGTGACGGCACTCGTACTGAAGCTTTCTTT.

The J gene is TRBJ2-7, the V gene TRBV5-4; 7 bases are a match to TRBD2. Trimming removed 4 bases from V and 4 bases from J; junction bases left unmatched: 5. CDR3 length: 13 amino acids. The germline V gene has CDR1 SGHNT and CDR2 YYREEE (reference sequence). CDR3 sequence: CASSPGTKYEQYF. CDR3 DNA sequence: TGTGCCAGCAGCCCCGGGACTAAATACGAGCAGTACTTC.

V gene TRBV29-1 combines with J gene TRBJ1-1, with D possibly matching TRBD1 (5 bases). The CDR3 totals 14 residues. The germline V gene encodes CDR1 SQVTM and CDR2 ANQGSEA. V gave up 5 bases and J gave up 6 bases, with 19 bases separating them. The CDR3 region is CSVLGYRLIPEAFF. The CDR3 coding sequence is TGCAGCGTTTTAGGGTACAGGTTGATCCCTGAAGCTTTCTTT.

The chain carries TRBV19 and TRBJ2-7; possibly TRBD2 for D (5 bases). V was trimmed by 4 bases and J by 6 bases, leaving 19 bases between them. This CDR3 comprises 15 residues. From germline, CDR1 is LNHDA and CDR2 SQIVND (reference sequence). The CDR3 is CASSTLLGAFSEQYF. Here the CDR3 DNA reads TGTGCCAGTAGTACCCTACTAGGAGCCTTTTCCGAGCAGTACTTC.

The V gene is TRBV27, the J gene TRBJ1-2; D not certain. V lost 0 bases and J lost 7, with 6 bases in between. Germline loops: CDR1 MNHEY, CDR2 SMNVEV (reference sequence). The CDR3 consists of 12 residues. The CDR3 here is CASSLSGLGYTF. In nucleotides, the CDR3 is TGTGCCAGCAGTTTATCTGGGCTTGGCTACACCTTC.

J is TRBJ2-3 and V is TRBV20-1; D not certain. The V gene's germline CDR1 is DFQATT and CDR2 SNEGSKA (reference sequence). CDR3 size: 11 residues. V dropped 5 bases and J dropped 5 bases, with 8 bases sitting between them. CDR3 coding DNA: TGCAGTGCTGGGGAAAAAGATACGCAGTATTTT. The encoded protein is CSAGEKDTQYF.

V gene TRBV10-2 combines with J gene TRBJ2-7; D not resolved. The germline V gene encodes CDR1 WSHSY and CDR2 SAAADI. The CDR3 totals 14 residues. Trimming shortened V by 0 bases and J by 5 bases, and 11 bases separated the two germline ends. Here the CDR3 reads CASSESDFGNEQYF. As DNA, the CDR3 is TGCGCCAGCAGTGAGTCGGATTTTGGTAACGAGCAGTACTTC.

This clone was picked up a small number of times. The rearrangement uses TRBV10-3 and TRBJ1-2; maybe TRBD1 (5 bases). Germline CDR1 ENHRY, CDR2 SYGVKD. The V end lost 8 bases, the J end lost 1 base, and 5 bases lay between the germline ends. The CDR3 extends over 11 amino acids. This CDR3 reads CAIDSNYGYTF. CDR3 bases: TGTGCCATCGACAGTAACTATGGCTACACCTTC.

The V call is TRBV6-6, the J call TRBJ1-2; TRBD1 matches at 12 bases. The CDR3 is made up of 15 amino acids. The V gene end was trimmed by 0 bases and the J gene end by 8 bases; junction bases not matched to a gene: 4. Germline CDR1 reads MNHNY; CDR2 reads SVGAGI (reference sequence). CDR3 nucleotides: TGTGCCAGCAGTTACTCAGGGGACAGGGGGCACGGCTACACCTTC. It translates to CASSYSGDRGHGYTF.

This clone is a singleton in its sample. The CDR3 bases are TGTGCCAGCAGAAGGTGCTTAACACACCATTCCGACAATGAGCAGTTCTTC. It translates to CASRRCLTHHSDNEQFF. V usage is TRBV21-1 and J usage is TRBJ2-1. TRBV21-1 is a recognized pseudogene. This CDR3 has 17 amino acids.

This chain connects TRBV5-4 to TRBJ1-1, with no clear D. Germline V gene lookup returns CDR1 SGHNT and CDR2 YYREEE (reference sequence). The CDR3 is made up of 13 amino acids. CDR3 sequence reads: CAVGIAASTEAFF. For the CDR3, the DNA is TGTGCTGTCGGGATCGCGGCCAGCACTGAAGCTTTCTTT.

CDR3 residues: CASSYGTSGRSYPYEQYF. The CDR3 DNA reads TGTGCCAGCAGTTATGGGACTAGCGGGAGGAGCTATCCCTACGAGCAGTACTTC. V usage is TRBV27 and J usage is TRBJ2-7, with TRBD2 matching over 15 bases. This CDR3 is built from 18 residues. The trim removed 4 bases at V and 2 bases at J, leaving 9 bases unmatched. The germline V gene has CDR1 MNHEY and CDR2 SMNVEV (reference sequence).

V gene TRBV27 combines with J gene TRBJ2-7, with D possibly TRBD1 on 6 matching bases. The CDR3 is 13 amino acids. V lost 6 bases, J lost 3 bases, and 12 bases lay in between. Germline V lookup: CDR1 MNHEY, CDR2 SMNVEV (reference sequence). CDR3 sequence (DNA): TGTGCCAGCAGCCCGGGACAATACTACGAGCAGTACTTC. Amino acids: CASSPGQYYEQYF.

This chain links TRBV4-1 with TRBJ2-3; D ambiguous. V lost 0 bases and J 3 bases, leaving 16 bases between the germline ends. The CDR3 is 17 residues long. Germline V gene lookup returns CDR1 MGHRA and CDR2 YSYEKL. CDR3 region: CASSQDGETSRTDTQYF. Written as DNA, the CDR3 is TGCGCCAGCAGCCAAGATGGAGAGACATCGAGGACAGATACGCAGTATTTT.

V and J are TRBV4-2 and TRBJ2-5; possibly TRBD2 for D (6 bases). V gave up 4 bases and J gave up 0 bases, with 12 bases separating them. The CDR3 runs to 15 residues. Germline V gives CDR1 LGHNA, CDR2 YNFKEQ. This CDR3 is CASSLYGSDQETQYF. The CDR3 DNA reads as TGTGCCAGCAGCCTTTACGGGAGCGACCAAGAGACCCAGTACTTC.

The V call is TRBV4-1, the J call TRBJ2-7; the match to TRBD1 covers 9 bases. Per germline, CDR1 MGHRA and CDR2 YSYEKL. The CDR3 has 14 residues. Trimming took 1 base from V and 3 from J; bases not matched to a gene: 1. CDR3 DNA: TGCGCCAGCAGCCAAGGGGGACAGGGCTACGAGCAGTACTTC. Its protein product is CASSQGGQGYEQYF.

This chain's CDR3 is CASGPAGAGGETQYF. DNA of the CDR3: TGTGCTAGTGGTCCCGCCGGCGCAGGGGGAGAGACCCAGTACTTC. The rearrangement uses TRBV12-5 and TRBJ2-5; 7 nucleotides match TRBD1. The germline CDR1 and CDR2 sequences are LGHNT and FRNRAP. The trim removed 5 bases at V and 4 bases at J, leaving 10 bases unmatched. This CDR3 contains 15 residues.

This rearrangement joins TRBV7-9 to TRBJ2-7, with 9 positions matching TRBD2. There are 16 residues in the CDR3. Germline assignment: CDR1 SEHNR and CDR2 FQNEAQ (reference sequence). V lost 5 bases to trimming and J lost 3 bases; unmatched junction nucleotides: 11. DNA of the CDR3: TGTGCCAGCAGCCACCGCCCTAGCGGGGTGAACTACGAGCAGTACTTC. Encoded protein: CASSHRPSGVNYEQYF. The full variable domain, with the rest looked up from reference TRBV7-9 and TRBJ2-7, is DTGVSQNPRHKITKRGQNVTFRCDPISEHNRLYWYRQTLGQGPEFLTYFQNEAQLEKSRLLSDRFSAERPKGSFSTLEIQRTEQGDSAMYLCASSHRPSGVNYEQYFGPGTRLTVT.

Remarks on this clone: In the same sample, other DNA sequences code for this CDR3. V gene TRBV5-6 combines with J gene TRBJ2-7; D call uncertain. V was cut by 1 base and J by 4 bases, with 6 bases left in between. Germline-derived CDR1 and CDR2 are SGHDT and YYEEEE. The CDR3 runs 12 residues. The CDR3 coding sequence is TGTGCCAGCAGCTTGACTGATTACGAGCAGTACTTC. Its protein product is CASSLTDYEQYF. Full variable domain (rest looked up from reference TRBV5-6 and TRBJ2-7): DAGVTQSPTHLIKTRGQQVTLRCSPKSGHDTVSWYQQALGQGPQFIFQYYEEEERQRGNFPDRFSGHQFPNYSSELNVNALLLGDSALYLCASSLTDYEQYFGPGTRLTVT.

In DNA form, the CDR3 reads TGTGCCAGCAGCCCTTGGACTAGCGGGTACAATGAGCAGTTCTTC. This encodes CASSPWTSGYNEQFF. The chain uses TRBV7-8 and TRBJ2-1; TRBD2 matches 11 bases. Looked up from germline, CDR1 is SGHVS and CDR2 is FQNEAQ. CDR3 size: 15 residues. Trimming took 5 bases from V and 4 from J; bases not matched to a gene: 4. The full variable domain, rest sourced from reference TRBV7-8 and TRBJ2-1, is GAGVSQSPRYKVAKRGQDVALRCDPISGHVSLFWYQQALGQGPEFLTYFQNEAQLDKSGLPSDRFFAERPEGSVSTLKIQRTQQEDSAVYLCASSPWTSGYNEQFFGPGTRLTVL.

The genes are TRBV5-6 and TRBJ2-2, with D hard to call. The germline V gene encodes CDR1 SGHDT and CDR2 YYEEEE. V lost 2 bases, J lost 2 bases, and 4 bases lay in between. The CDR3 length is 13 residues. In DNA, the CDR3 is TGTGCCAGCAGCTTAGGAAACACCGGGGAGCTGTTTTTT. Its translation: CASSLGNTGELFF. Supplemented by reference TRBV5-6 and TRBJ2-2, the full variable domain reads DAGVTQSPTHLIKTRGQQVTLRCSPKSGHDTVSWYQQALGQGPQFIFQYYEEEERQRGNFPDRFSGHQFPNYSSELNVNALLLGDSALYLCASSLGNTGELFFGEGSRLTVL.

The chain carries TRBV7-9 and TRBJ2-5, with 10 bases fitting TRBD1. This CDR3 comprises 16 residues. Germline values: CDR1 SEHNR, CDR2 FQNEAQ (reference sequence). The V gene end was trimmed by 4 bases and the J gene end by 1 base; junction bases not matched to a gene: 6. CDR3 nucleotides: TGTGCCAGCAGCTCGCGCGGGACAGGGGTCCAAGAGACCCAGTACTTC. Translation gives CASSSRGTGVQETQYF.

The V call is TRBV27, the J call TRBJ1-2; maybe TRBD1 (6 bases). The CDR3 has 14 residues. V lost 6 bases and J lost 9, with 20 bases in between. From germline, CDR1 is MNHEY and CDR2 SMNVEV (reference sequence). CDR3 coding DNA: TGTGCCAGCAGCTTGGGACATCCTCCAGGGAGCTACACCTTC. It yields the protein CASSLGHPPGSYTF.

The V call is TRBV4-1, the J call TRBJ2-3; 7 bases agree with TRBD2. The CDR3 length is 14 residues. The germline CDR1 and CDR2 sequences are MGHRA and YSYEKL. The junction had 5 bases not matched to a gene; V was cut back by 4 bases and J by 4 bases. The CDR3 spells CASSPPTSPDTQYF. CDR3 bases: TGCGCCAGCAGCCCCCCGACTAGCCCAGATACGCAGTATTTT.

The chain couples TRBV19 to TRBJ1-3; a weak D match, TRBD1 (6 bases). There are 16 residues in the CDR3. CDR1 LNHDA and CDR2 SQIVND come from the germline V gene (reference sequence). V was trimmed by 8 bases and J by 4 bases, leaving 21 bases between them. The chain's CDR3 is CASFPGDAGAGNTIYF. The CDR3 DNA is TGTGCCAGTTTTCCAGGGGATGCTGGGGCCGGAAACACCATATATTTT.

CDR3 coding DNA: TGTGCCAGCAGCTTGTCGGGCATCAATCAGCCCCAGCATTTT. This translates into CASSLSGINQPQHF. The V and J genes are TRBV5-5 and TRBJ1-5; D call uncertain. This CDR3 contains 14 residues. Germline assignment: CDR1 SGHKS and CDR2 YYEKEE (reference sequence). V was trimmed by 1 base and J by 3 bases, leaving 8 bases between them.

The gene calls are TRBV11-1 and TRBJ2-7, with 7 nucleotides matching TRBD1. Germline-derived CDR1 and CDR2 are SGHAT and FQDESV (reference sequence). This CDR3 contains 16 residues. V lost 5 bases, J lost 5 bases, and 15 bases stayed unmatched. The CDR3 DNA sequence: TGTGCCAGCAGCCGTAAGAGACAGGGAAGATACGACGAGCAGTACTTC. Protein sequence: CASSRKRQGRYDEQYF.

In DNA, the CDR3 is TGTGCCAGCAGTACAACAGGGGGGAACACTGAAGCTTTCTTT. Protein sequence: CASSTTGGNTEAFF. The V gene is TRBV6-5, the J gene TRBJ1-1; 8 bases align to TRBD1. Germline loops: CDR1 MNHEY, CDR2 SVGAGI. After removal of 5 bases from V and 1 base from J, the junction contained 3 bases not matched to a gene. There are 14 residues in the CDR3.